One and the same sample provided the 24 T cell receptor beta chains below, sequenced in a study of cytomegalovirus exposure and HLA in healthy donors. Assay used: immunoSEQ multiplex PCR; TCRdb lists only in-frame clones, some missing. Here the sample spans some 120,000 clones, 85% to 90% being singletons. Sequencing used PBMCs. The source of these receptors is a man aged 25 to 45 in good health and CMV-seronegative.

This clone was observed a single time. CDR3 sequence: CATRAGTVTYEQYF. The CDR3 DNA reads as TGTGCCACCCGTGCCGGGACAGTGACCTACGAGCAGTACTTC. The rearrangement uses TRBV2 and TRBJ2-7; 7 positions match TRBD1. This CDR3 contains 14 residues. Per the germline V gene, CDR1 is SNHLY and CDR2 is FYNNEI. After removal of 10 bases from V and 2 bases from J, the junction contained 11 bases not matched to a gene.

Notes on this clone: Its ends do not fully match the called genes, so a read error is possible. The rearrangement joins TRBV29-1 to TRBJ2-7; D not certain. CDR1 SQVTM and CDR2 ANQGSEA come from the germline V gene. This CDR3 is 11 amino acids long. CDR3 nucleotide sequence: TGCAGCGCTGAAGACAACTACGAGCAGTACTTC. Its translation is CSAEDNYEQYF.

The chain carries TRBV4-1 and TRBJ1-2; D perhaps matches TRBD1 (5 bases). The V end lost 4 bases, the J end lost 2 bases, and 14 bases lay between the germline ends. Germline lookup yields CDR1 MGHRA and CDR2 YSYEKL. The length of the CDR3 is 15 residues. In DNA, the CDR3 is TGCGCCAGCAGCCGCGGGGCCAGCCAGAACTATGGCTACACCTTC. Its translation: CASSRGASQNYGYTF.

CDR3 amino acids: CASSPLAANTDTQYF. As DNA, the CDR3 is TGCGCCAGCAGCCCCCTAGCGGCTAACACAGATACGCAGTATTTT. This chain joins TRBV4-1 and TRBJ2-3; TRBD2 matches 7 bases. The CDR3 totals 15 residues. The trim removed 4 bases at V and 2 bases at J, leaving 6 bases unmatched. In germline, CDR1 is MGHRA, CDR2 YSYEKL.

The rearrangement uses TRBV5-1 and TRBJ2-5, with a tentative D call TRBD2 (5 bases). Germline V gives CDR1 SGHRS, CDR2 YFSETQ. V gave up 4 bases and J gave up 3 bases, with 16 bases separating them. This CDR3 has 15 residues. CDR3 amino acids: CASSRAAVTKETQYF. The DNA of the CDR3 is TGCGCCAGCAGCCGGGCGGCGGTGACTAAAGAGACCCAGTACTTC.

The V and J genes are TRBV18 and TRBJ2-3; 8 bases match TRBD2. The CDR3 sequence is 17 residues long. The V gene end was trimmed by 3 bases and the J gene end by 1 base; junction bases not matched to a gene: 9. The germline gives CDR1 KGHSH, CDR2 LQKENI. The CDR3 DNA follows: TGTGCCAGCTCACCCGGGCTAGCGGGCCCTGGCACAGATACGCAGTATTTT. Amino acids: CASSPGLAGPGTDTQYF.

The chain employs TRBV9 and TRBJ2-5, with 7 bases matching TRBD2. The CDR3 contains 15 residues. CDR1 and CDR2 from the germline V gene are SGDLS and YYNGEE. Germline trimming cut 1 base from V and 5 bases from J; bases unmatched to any gene: 8. The CDR3 sequence is CASSVFQTSFETQYF. Here the CDR3 DNA reads TGTGCCAGCAGCGTATTTCAGACTAGCTTTGAGACCCAGTACTTC.

The chain combines TRBV18 with TRBJ1-2, with 7 bases matching TRBD1. The V and J ends lost 0 bases and 6 bases, in that order; junction bases with no gene match: 16. The CDR3 loop spans 18 amino acids. Looked up from germline, CDR1 is KGHSH and CDR2 is LQKENI. DNA for the CDR3: TGTGCCAGCTCACCACCTCTGGGGGATGTAGGAGGGGGCGATGGCTACACCTTC. Protein: CASSPPLGDVGGGDGYTF.

The rearrangement joins TRBV18 to TRBJ1-2, with D possibly matching TRBD1 (6 bases). The germline V gene encodes CDR1 KGHSH and CDR2 LQKENI. V was pared by 2 bases and J by 6 bases, with 22 bases between. This CDR3 comprises 17 residues. The CDR3 loop is CASSPINTAGGADGYTF. For the CDR3, the DNA is TGTGCCAGCTCACCAATAAATACCGCTGGGGGCGCGGATGGCTACACCTTC. The variable domain in full, with the rest retrieved from reference TRBV18 and TRBJ1-2, is NAGVMQNPRHLVRRRGQEARLRCSPMKGHSHVYWYRQLPEEGLKFMVYLQKENIIDESGMPKERFSAEFPKEGPSILRIQQVVRGDSAAYFCASSPINTAGGADGYTFGSGTRLTVV.

This chain uses TRBV2 with TRBJ2-3, with 14 bases fitting TRBD2. CDR3 length: 17 residues. The V gene end was trimmed by 6 bases and the J gene end by 5 bases; junction bases not matched to a gene: 10. Germline V lookup: CDR1 SNHLY, CDR2 FYNNEI. The CDR3 DNA reads as TGTGCCAGCAGCCCAAGGGGACTAGCGGGAGAAGGAGATACGCAGTATTTT. Its protein product is CASSPRGLAGEGDTQYF.

The chain joins TRBV19 to TRBJ2-7; 9 positions agree with TRBD1. There are 13 residues in the CDR3. CDR1 LNHDA and CDR2 SQIVND come from the germline V gene (reference sequence). V dropped 5 bases and J dropped 2; count of bases not matched to a gene: 1. For the CDR3, the DNA is TGTGCCAGTAGTCGACAGGGGGCCTACGAGCAGTACTTC. Translation: CASSRQGAYEQYF. Full variable domain (outside the CDR3, taken from reference TRBV19 and TRBJ2-7): DGGITQSPKYLFRKEGQNVTLSCEQNLNHDAMYWYRQDPGQGLRLIYYSQIVNDFQKGDIAEGYSVSREKKESFPLTVTSAQKNPTAFYLCASSRQGAYEQYFGPGTRLTVT.

This rearrangement joins TRBV7-2 to TRBJ2-2, with a weak D call TRBD2 (6 bases). Trimming shortened V by 4 bases and J by 5 bases, and 17 bases separated the two germline ends. Germline V gene lookup returns CDR1 SGHTA and CDR2 FQGNSA. This CDR3 region has 16 residues. The CDR3 sequence: CASSSGTSLRTGELFF. The CDR3 DNA follows: TGTGCCAGCAGCTCCGGGACTTCCCTCAGGACCGGGGAGCTGTTTTTT.

V is TRBV5-1 and J is TRBJ2-1; 9 bases fit TRBD1. The CDR3 length is 17 residues. Germline V gene sequence: CDR1 SGHRS, CDR2 YFSETQ. V dropped 4 bases and J dropped 6; count of bases not matched to a gene: 14. Here the CDR3 DNA reads TGCGCCAGCAGCCCTCAGACAGGGGGTAATGTAGTCAATGAGCAGTTCTTC. Translation: CASSPQTGGNVVNEQFF.

This clone occurred once. The chain employs TRBV4-1 and TRBJ2-7; 11 nucleotides align to TRBD2. Germline loops: CDR1 MGHRA, CDR2 YSYEKL. The junction had 3 bases not matched to a gene; V was cut back by 2 bases and J by 3 bases. The CDR3 runs 15 residues. The chain's CDR3 is CASSQWGLADYEQYF. CDR3 DNA sequence: TGCGCCAGCAGCCAATGGGGACTAGCGGACTACGAGCAGTACTTC.

This clone has only a few counts. Within the sample, other DNA sequences also encode this same CDR3. The gene calls are TRBV2 and TRBJ2-5, with 9 bases lining up with TRBD1. The CDR3 covers 14 residues. CDR1 SNHLY and CDR2 FYNNEI come from the germline V gene. V was pared by 2 bases and J by 4 bases, with 2 bases of the junction left unmatched. The CDR3 sequence is CASSERQGGETQYF. In DNA form, the CDR3 reads TGTGCCAGCAGTGAACGACAGGGGGGAGAGACCCAGTACTTC.

This clone has a handful of counts. The rearrangement uses TRBV2 and TRBJ1-2; 9 bases are a match to TRBD1. V was clipped by 1 base and J by 8 bases; unmatched bases: 11. The CDR3 has 16 residues. The germline V gene has CDR1 SNHLY and CDR2 FYNNEI. CDR3 nucleotide sequence: TGTGCCAGCAGTGAAGTCCCGGGACAGGGACTAGGAGGCTACACCTTC. Protein sequence: CASSEVPGQGLGGYTF.

This chain uses TRBV6-5 with TRBJ2-1; 9 bases agree with TRBD2. The CDR3 is made up of 15 amino acids. V trimming: 0 bases; J trimming: 4 bases; junction bases outside the gene matches: 1. CDR1 and CDR2 (germline): MNHEY, SVGAGI. This chain's CDR3 is CASSYSAGGYNEQFF. CDR3 coding DNA: TGTGCCAGCAGTTACTCAGCGGGAGGTTACAATGAGCAGTTCTTC.

V is TRBV19 and J is TRBJ1-5; the D gene is possibly TRBD1 (6 bases). V lost 5 bases and J lost 2, with 16 bases in between. Germline-derived CDR1 and CDR2 are LNHDA and SQIVND (reference sequence). CDR3 size: 16 residues. CDR3 residues: CASSPMGRQGNQPQHF. The CDR3 coding sequence is TGTGCCAGTAGTCCCATGGGAAGACAGGGCAATCAGCCCCAGCATTTT.

The chain uses TRBV5-1 and TRBJ2-4, with TRBD1 matching over 11 bases. This CDR3 has 17 residues. Germline V gene lookup returns CDR1 SGHRS and CDR2 YFSETQ. V dropped 2 bases and J dropped 4; count of bases not matched to a gene: 8. In DNA form, the CDR3 reads TGCGCCAGCAGCTTACCGGGACAGGGGGTCCTTAAAAACATTCAGTACTTC. Its protein is CASSLPGQGVLKNIQYF.

V and J are TRBV6-6 and TRBJ2-1; D ambiguous. The CDR3 is 15 amino acids. Germline V lookup: CDR1 MNHNY, CDR2 SVGAGI (reference sequence). V was cut by 8 bases and J by 6 bases, with 20 bases left in between. The DNA of the CDR3 is TGTGCCAGCGCGATAGTGCGAGGAAGTGGCAATGAGCAGTTCTTC. It translates to CASAIVRGSGNEQFF.

The chain couples TRBV29-1 to TRBJ1-1; D is perhaps TRBD1 (6 bases). This CDR3 comprises 13 residues. Trimming took off 6 bases at V and 1 base at J, with 12 bases between the two ends. CDR1 and CDR2 from the germline V gene are SQVTM and ANQGSEA. CDR3 in DNA: TGCAGCGTATCCAGGGGACAGAACACTGAAGCTTTCTTT. This encodes CSVSRGQNTEAFF.

The CDR3: CASRERIIADPEAFF. The DNA of the CDR3 is TGTGCCAGCAGGGAGCGAATAATAGCGGACCCTGAAGCTTTCTTT. This sequence joins TRBV6-1 and TRBJ1-1; D remains unclear. V lost 6 bases to trimming and J lost 6 bases, with 20 bases between them. Germline V gene sequence: CDR1 MNHNS, CDR2 SASEGT. The CDR3 is 15 residues long.

The chain has TRBV2 and TRBJ1-1; D is possibly TRBD1 (5 bases). This CDR3 has 13 residues. V shed 7 bases and J shed 5 bases, with 14 bases lying between them. Germline-derived CDR1 and CDR2 are SNHLY and FYNNEI. The CDR3 loop is CASTGPEGTEAFF. In DNA, the CDR3 is TGTGCCAGCACAGGGCCGGAGGGTACTGAAGCTTTCTTT.

This chain connects TRBV7-2 to TRBJ2-3; the D is unclear. The CDR3 consists of 13 residues. V lost 1 base and J lost 6, with 8 bases in between. Germline-derived CDR1 and CDR2 are SGHTA and FQGNSA. The CDR3 sequence is CASSLGHGDTQYF. CDR3 DNA: TGTGCCAGCAGCTTAGGTCACGGGGATACGCAGTATTTT.